Described below is a single TCR beta chain sequence and its context. One base away lies a much larger clone, so this may be a sequencing read error. There are 11 residues in the CDR3. The germline V gene encodes CDR1 DFQATT and CDR2 SNEGSKA (reference sequence). The TCR beta libraries were generated through quantitative 5'-RACE incorporating molecular barcodes. TCRdb used MiXCR to reprocess the 5' RACE reads, holding one entry per CDR3 protein. This sample yields a few hundred thousand distinct CDR3 sequences, of which more than 9% are seen a single time; under 25% belongs to the top ten. The data originate from a study of CD8 T cells in ankylosing spondylitis.

This TCR was recovered from a male donor with ankylosing spondylitis or in good health (not recorded which). Source material: blood, either unsorted or a sorted T cell fraction (not recorded which). The chain couples TRBV20-1 to TRBJ2-3; D gene unclear. CDR3: CSAPRADTRYF. The DNA of the CDR3 is TGCAGTGCCCCGCGAGCAGATACGCGGTATTTT.